This TCR beta chain originates from a study of blood T cell repertoires in COVID-19. Background on the study: Sites in the United States, Italy and Spain provided acute and convalescent COVID-19 samples. The analysed material was cDNA or gDNA that came from T cells, B-cell-depleted T cells, or PBMCs.

The V segment lost 1 base and the J segment 2 bases; nucleotides outside the gene matches: 16. This CDR3 has 22 amino acids. Germline V gives CDR1 SQVTM, CDR2 ANQGSEA. The participants were between about 18 and 89 years old and came from roughly 24 US areas. Authors' methods: Nucleated cell counts were estimated from reference gene primer amplification. Method: immunoSEQ multiplex PCR; TCRdb's copy keeps in-frame clones and lacks some. That table gives V, J and clone size, and the DNA gave D and trimming. Of 350,000 to 550,000 clones listed, about 90% are singletons. The chain links TRBV29-1 to TRBJ2-6; the match to TRBD2 covers 14 bases. Sequenced sample: PBMCs or T cells enriched from blood (not recorded which). The TCR was taken from a woman aged 18-29 years with acute COVID-19. The CDR3 here is CSVEVAPPRGLAGGTGANVLTF. In DNA, the CDR3 is TGCAGCGTTGAAGTGGCTCCTCCTAGAGGACTAGCGGGAGGTACTGGGGCCAACGTCCTGACTTTC.